One T cell receptor beta chain is described in this entry. Its antigen remains unknown. The germline V gene encodes CDR1 SGHNT and CDR2 YYREEE (reference sequence). CDR3 length: 14 amino acids. Deletions cut 4 bases from V and 2 bases from J, with 13 bases between. The sample is drawn from a study of T cell clones after liver transplantation. Sorting of unstimulated PBMCs yielded separate CD3+CD4+ and CD3+CD8+ fractions. Findings of the study overall: Low donor cell numbers restricted donor-reactive repertoire measurement in a couple of subjects. Small, mixed patient groups and varying post-transplant times limit these conclusions.

Assay: immunoSEQ multiplex PCR; the TCRdb copy retains only in-frame clones and omits some. The sample carries about 120,000 clones, just over 90% recorded once. Material: CD4+ T cells from blood, obtained 12 months after liver transplant. The rearrangement uses TRBV5-4 and TRBJ2-7; unclear D gene. This sequence was found in a human patient who received a liver transplant. Part of the T cells may come from the graft donor. CDR3 in DNA: TGTGCCAGCAGCCCCGTCCAAAGTCCCTACGAGCAGTACTTC. This gives the protein CASSPVQSPYEQYF.